Below, 16 T cell receptor delta chains from the same sample are listed, as sequenced in a study of Vδ1+ human thymocytes. Overall study findings and caveats: Highly polyclonal TRG and TRD repertoires with Gaussian CDR3 length distributions appeared in thymus.

No antigen has been assigned to these receptors. Sequences come from RNA converted to cDNA by reverse transcription. The CDR3 regions were amplified by multiplex PCR from V-gene primers to a constant-region primer. TCRdb reprocessed the multiplex PCR reads using CATT. The sample comprises tens of thousands of delta-chain clones, 25% to 30% of which are singletons, and around 1.6% rests with the top ten. Sequencing input: Vdelta1+ gamma-delta thymocytes from the thymus. Described subset: FACS-sorted CD3+ TCRalphabeta- TCRVdelta1+ TCRVdelta2- thymocytes. Receptors were obtained from a boy under three years old who had congenital heart surgery.

In its sample, this clone was seen a few times. The rearrangement uses TRDV1 and TRDJ1, with 9 bases identical to TRDD3. The CDR3 length is 24 residues. With 3 bases clipped from V and 0 bases from J, the junction kept 29 bases outside the gene matches. Germline values: CDR1 TSWWSYY, CDR2 QGS. The CDR3 region has the DNA TGTGCTCTTGGGGATCCCCTACGAACCATGGGTGGCTGGGGGATGGGGGTCTACACCGATAAACTCATCTTT. As protein: CALGDPLRTMGGWGMGVYTDKLIF.

At least ten counts were recorded for this clone. The sample carries other DNA sequences with the same CDR3. This rearrangement joins TRDV2 to TRDJ1; TRDD3 aligns across 12 bases. CDR3 size: 19 residues. The V and J ends lost 5 bases and 5 bases, in that order; junction bases with no gene match: 20. Germline lookup yields CDR1 GEAIGNYY and CDR2 EKD. The CDR3 coding sequence is TGTGCCTGTGCATTTCAACCCCTTCACTGGGGGATACTTTCTGATAAACTCATCTTT. Protein sequence: CACAFQPLHWGILSDKLIF.

This clone was seen only a few times. The chain uses TRDV1 and TRDJ1; D possibly corresponds to TRDD3 (6 bases). The V gene lost 1 base and the J gene lost 0 bases, with 9 bases spanning the gap. The V gene's germline CDR1 is TSWWSYY and CDR2 QGS. The CDR3 sequence is 15 residues long. CDR3 DNA: TGTGCTCTTGGGGAACGGGGATCCCACACCGATAAACTCATCTTT. Translation: CALGERGSHTDKLIF.

Sample share makes this clone medium-sized. This specimen includes other DNA sequences encoding the same CDR3. The V and J genes are TRDV1 and TRDJ1; 7 bases are a match to TRDD3. V lost 2 bases and J lost 11; bases outside the gene matches: 29. From germline, CDR1 is TSWWSYY and CDR2 QGS. The CDR3 has 20 residues. The CDR3 bases are TGTGCTCTTGGGGAAGATCCTAAAGGTGCACTGGGGACCCCGACGACGCGGCTCATCTTT. Encoded protein: CALGEDPKGALGTPTTRLIF.

This clone has a handful of counts. The chain carries TRDV1 and TRDJ1; 13 nucleotides match TRDD3. CDR1 is TSWWSYY, CDR2 QGS, per germline. J gave up 7 bases and V 3 bases, and 26 bases lay outside the gene matches. The CDR3 runs 22 residues. The CDR3 region has the DNA TGTGCTCTTGGGGATCGGCCCCGGGGCTCTAACGCCACGTACTGGGGGATACGTAAACTCATCTTT. It encodes CALGDRPRGSNATYWGIRKLIF.

This clone came up a few times. This rearrangement joins TRDV2 to TRDJ1; TRDD3 is a possible D gene (6 bases). V lost 3 bases and J lost 3, with 22 bases in between. This CDR3 spans 17 amino acids. Per the germline V gene, CDR1 is GEAIGNYY and CDR2 is EKD. The CDR3: CACDDWAVLLVADKLIF. CDR3 bases: TGTGCCTGTGACGACTGGGCTGTTCTTCTGGTCGCCGATAAACTCATCTTT.

This clone has just a few counts. This rearrangement joins TRDV1 to TRDJ1, with 11 bases matching TRDD3. CDR3 length equals 19 residues. CDR1 is TSWWSYY, CDR2 QGS, per germline. Germline trimming cut 3 bases from V and 7 bases from J; bases unmatched to any gene: 19. CDR3 coding DNA: TGTGCTCTTGGGGAGCAAGCGGCCCCACCATACTGGGGGATAGGTAAACTCATCTTT. Protein sequence: CALGEQAAPPYWGIGKLIF.

Remarks on this clone: This likely stems from a read error, as it lies one base from a far larger clone. Additional DNA sequences in this sample encode the identical CDR3. This sequence joins TRDV2 and TRDJ1; 9 bases map to TRDD2. Germline V lookup: CDR1 GEAIGNYY, CDR2 EKD. The CDR3 contains 14 residues. The CDR3, as DNA: TGTGCCTGTGACCGACCCCTTCCTACCGTTATACTCATCTTC. This encodes CACDRPLPTVILIF.

The chain carries TRDV1 and TRDJ1; D not resolved. The CDR3 is 14 residues long. Germline V gene lookup returns CDR1 TSWWSYY and CDR2 QGS. Trimming pared 2 bases from V and 1 base from J, leaving 8 bases between. The CDR3 spells CALGESFVTDKLIF. DNA of the CDR3: TGTGCTCTTGGGGAATCCTTTGTCACCGATAAACTCATCTTT.

The genes are TRDV1 and TRDJ1, with TRDD3 matching 7 bases. From germline, CDR1 is TSWWSYY and CDR2 QGS. V shed 0 bases and J 0 bases; nucleotides not matched to a gene: 22. This CDR3 contains 22 residues. The CDR3 region is CALGELGVLGTGWRYYTDKLIF. Written as DNA, the CDR3 is TGTGCTCTTGGGGAACTAGGCGTACTGGGGACGGGGTGGCGGTATTACACCGATAAACTCATCTTT.

This clone was observed a handful of times. This sequence may be a read error, since a much larger clone differs from it by one base. The rearrangement joins TRDV2 to TRDJ1; a weak D match, TRDD3 (6 bases). CDR1 and CDR2 from the germline V gene are GEAIGNYY and EKD. CDR3 length: 17 amino acids. The CDR3 sequence is CACNTIPRLGTTDKLIF. DNA of the CDR3: TGTGCCTGTAACACCATCCCGCGCCTGGGGACCACCGATAAACTCATCTTT.

The V and J genes are TRDV1 and TRDJ1; TRDD3 matches at 11 bases. The CDR3 consists of 21 residues. Germline assignment: CDR1 TSWWSYY and CDR2 QGS. The junction had 17 bases not matched to a gene; V was cut back by 2 bases and J by 0 bases. The CDR3 bases are TGTGCTCTTGGGGAAGTGGCCATGAAAGTACTGGGGGATAGGTACACCGATAAACTCATCTTT. Translated, it gives CALGEVAMKVLGDRYTDKLIF.

This clone is deemed medium-sized. Other DNA variants within this sample encode the same CDR3. The rearrangement uses TRDV2 and TRDJ1; TRDD3 agrees at 8 bases. V shed 0 bases, J shed 0 bases, and the junction held 20 bases outside the gene matches. Germline V gene lookup returns CDR1 GEAIGNYY and CDR2 EKD. This CDR3 comprises 21 residues. CDR3 DNA: TGTGCCTGTGACACCCGGAGCTGGGGGGTACTGGGGGTCAAGTACACCGATAAACTCATCTTT. This gives the protein CACDTRSWGVLGVKYTDKLIF.

Worth noting for this clone: The identical CDR3 is also encoded by other nucleotide sequences in the sample. The J gene is TRDJ1, the V gene TRDV1; TRDD3 is a possible D gene (6 bases). The CDR3 sequence is 19 residues long. Looked up from germline, CDR1 is TSWWSYY and CDR2 is QGS. Trimming took 2 bases from V and 3 from J, leaving 25 bases between them. The CDR3 sequence: CALGERTSLLGNLADKLIF. Written as DNA, the CDR3 is TGTGCTCTTGGGGAAAGGACGTCTTTACTGGGAAATTTGGCCGATAAACTCATCTTT.

As concerns this clone: This clone may be a read error of a much larger clone one base away. The same CDR3 is also encoded by other DNA sequences in this sample. The chain uses TRDV1 and TRDJ1, with D possibly matching TRDD3 (6 bases). Germline-derived CDR1 and CDR2 are TSWWSYY and QGS. The CDR3 contains 21 residues. The ends were cut back, 0 bases at V and 4 bases at J, with 30 bases in the middle. The CDR3 spells CALGELRIFPETHAGDDKLIF. In DNA, the CDR3 is TGTGCTCTTGGGGAACTCAGAATCTTCCCGGAGACACACGCTGGGGACGATAAACTCATCTTT.

This clone has more than one count but fewer than ten. The sample carries other DNA sequences with the same CDR3. This chain uses TRDV1 with TRDJ1; 9 bases agree with TRDD3. Germline values: CDR1 TSWWSYY, CDR2 QGS. This CDR3 is 21 amino acids long. V dropped 0 bases and J dropped 6; count of bases not matched to a gene: 23. Written as DNA, the CDR3 is TGTGCTCTTGGGGAACTACCCCCTTCCTCTCCGTACCTACTGGGGGAAAATAAACTCATCTTT. Protein: CALGELPPSSPYLLGENKLIF.